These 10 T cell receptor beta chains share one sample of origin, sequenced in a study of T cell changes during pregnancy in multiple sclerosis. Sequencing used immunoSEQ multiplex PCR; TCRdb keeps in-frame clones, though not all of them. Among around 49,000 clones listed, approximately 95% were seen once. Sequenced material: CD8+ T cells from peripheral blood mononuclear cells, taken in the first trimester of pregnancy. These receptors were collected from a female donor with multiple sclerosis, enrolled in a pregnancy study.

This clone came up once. CDR3 sequence (DNA): TGTGCCAGCAGAACGACAGGGGACACATCCTACGAGCAGTACTTC. Protein: CASRTTGDTSYEQYF. This sequence joins TRBV27 and TRBJ2-7, with 8 bases identical to TRBD1. This CDR3 is built from 15 residues. V lost 6 bases, J lost 1 base, and 8 bases stayed unmatched. CDR1 is MNHEY, CDR2 SMNVEV, per germline (reference sequence).

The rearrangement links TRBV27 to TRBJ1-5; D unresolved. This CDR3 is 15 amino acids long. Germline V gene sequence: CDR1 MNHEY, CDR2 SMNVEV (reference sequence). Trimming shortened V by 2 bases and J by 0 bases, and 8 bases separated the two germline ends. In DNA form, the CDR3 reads TGTGCCAGCAGTTTAAAACTTCGTAGCAATCAGCCCCAGCATTTT. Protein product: CASSLKLRSNQPQHF.

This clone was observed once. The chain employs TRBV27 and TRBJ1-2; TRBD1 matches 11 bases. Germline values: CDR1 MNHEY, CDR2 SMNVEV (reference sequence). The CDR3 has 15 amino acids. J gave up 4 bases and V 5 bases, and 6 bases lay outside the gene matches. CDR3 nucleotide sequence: TGTGCCAGCAGTCCCGGACAGGGGGCGGTCTATGGCTACACCTTC. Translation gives CASSPGQGAVYGYTF.

The CDR3 region has the DNA TGTGCCAGCAGCCAAGGACAGGCGATCTATGGCTACACCTTC. Amino acids: CASSQGQAIYGYTF. The chain recombines TRBV27 with TRBJ1-2; 7 nucleotides line up with TRBD1. The CDR3 sequence is 14 residues long. Per germline, CDR1 MNHEY and CDR2 SMNVEV (reference sequence). V shed 6 bases and J 4 bases; nucleotides not matched to a gene: 8.

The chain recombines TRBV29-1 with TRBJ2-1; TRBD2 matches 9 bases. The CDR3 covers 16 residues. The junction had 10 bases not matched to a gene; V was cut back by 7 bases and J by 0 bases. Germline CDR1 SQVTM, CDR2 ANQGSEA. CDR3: CSAEGFSGSSYNEQFF. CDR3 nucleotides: TGCAGCGCCGAGGGCTTTAGCGGGAGCTCCTACAATGAGCAGTTCTTC.

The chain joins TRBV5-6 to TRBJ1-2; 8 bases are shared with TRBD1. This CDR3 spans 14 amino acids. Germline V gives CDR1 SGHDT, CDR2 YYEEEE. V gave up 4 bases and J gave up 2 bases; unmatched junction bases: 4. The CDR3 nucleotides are TGTGCCAGCAGCCCCGGACAGGGCAACTATGGCTACACCTTC. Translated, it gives CASSPGQGNYGYTF. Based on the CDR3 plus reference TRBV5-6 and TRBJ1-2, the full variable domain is DAGVTQSPTHLIKTRGQQVTLRCSPKSGHDTVSWYQQALGQGPQFIFQYYEEEERQRGNFPDRFSGHQFPNYSSELNVNALLLGDSALYLCASSPGQGNYGYTFGSGTRLTVV.

The DNA of the CDR3 is TGTGCCAGCAGCTTAGGGGGGACAGGTGTGTCTATGATCACAGATACGCAGTATTTT. This sequence encodes CASSLGGTGVSMITDTQYF. This chain links TRBV7-9 with TRBJ2-3, with 8 nucleotides matching TRBD1. CDR3 length: 19 amino acids. Unmatched junction bases numbered 14, after V lost 1 base and J lost 2 bases. In germline, CDR1 is SEHNR, CDR2 FQNEAQ (reference sequence).

CDR3: CAGRGGEGISGELFF. The CDR3 DNA is TGTGCCGGCCGGGGGGGGGAGGGAATCTCCGGGGAGCTGTTTTTT. The V and J genes are TRBV6-6 and TRBJ2-2; 8 bases align to TRBD2. There are 15 residues in the CDR3. CDR1 MNHNY and CDR2 SVGAGI come from the germline V gene (reference sequence). Trimming took 11 bases from V and 6 from J; bases not matched to a gene: 14.

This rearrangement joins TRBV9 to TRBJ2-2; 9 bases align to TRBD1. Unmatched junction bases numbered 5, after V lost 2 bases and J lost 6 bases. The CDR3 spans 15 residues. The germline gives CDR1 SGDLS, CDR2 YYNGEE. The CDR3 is CASSVGTGLSGELFF. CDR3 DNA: TGTGCCAGCAGCGTCGGGACAGGGCTCTCCGGGGAGCTGTTTTTT.

CDR3 sequence (DNA): TGTGCCGCCTGCGAAACGAACACCGGGGAGCTGTTTTTT. This sequence encodes CAACETNTGELFF. The chain is built from TRBV30 and TRBJ2-2, with D unresolved. The V and J ends lost 8 bases and 0 bases respectively, with 10 bases between them. This CDR3 comprises 13 residues. In germline, CDR1 is GTSNPN, CDR2 SVGIG (reference sequence).